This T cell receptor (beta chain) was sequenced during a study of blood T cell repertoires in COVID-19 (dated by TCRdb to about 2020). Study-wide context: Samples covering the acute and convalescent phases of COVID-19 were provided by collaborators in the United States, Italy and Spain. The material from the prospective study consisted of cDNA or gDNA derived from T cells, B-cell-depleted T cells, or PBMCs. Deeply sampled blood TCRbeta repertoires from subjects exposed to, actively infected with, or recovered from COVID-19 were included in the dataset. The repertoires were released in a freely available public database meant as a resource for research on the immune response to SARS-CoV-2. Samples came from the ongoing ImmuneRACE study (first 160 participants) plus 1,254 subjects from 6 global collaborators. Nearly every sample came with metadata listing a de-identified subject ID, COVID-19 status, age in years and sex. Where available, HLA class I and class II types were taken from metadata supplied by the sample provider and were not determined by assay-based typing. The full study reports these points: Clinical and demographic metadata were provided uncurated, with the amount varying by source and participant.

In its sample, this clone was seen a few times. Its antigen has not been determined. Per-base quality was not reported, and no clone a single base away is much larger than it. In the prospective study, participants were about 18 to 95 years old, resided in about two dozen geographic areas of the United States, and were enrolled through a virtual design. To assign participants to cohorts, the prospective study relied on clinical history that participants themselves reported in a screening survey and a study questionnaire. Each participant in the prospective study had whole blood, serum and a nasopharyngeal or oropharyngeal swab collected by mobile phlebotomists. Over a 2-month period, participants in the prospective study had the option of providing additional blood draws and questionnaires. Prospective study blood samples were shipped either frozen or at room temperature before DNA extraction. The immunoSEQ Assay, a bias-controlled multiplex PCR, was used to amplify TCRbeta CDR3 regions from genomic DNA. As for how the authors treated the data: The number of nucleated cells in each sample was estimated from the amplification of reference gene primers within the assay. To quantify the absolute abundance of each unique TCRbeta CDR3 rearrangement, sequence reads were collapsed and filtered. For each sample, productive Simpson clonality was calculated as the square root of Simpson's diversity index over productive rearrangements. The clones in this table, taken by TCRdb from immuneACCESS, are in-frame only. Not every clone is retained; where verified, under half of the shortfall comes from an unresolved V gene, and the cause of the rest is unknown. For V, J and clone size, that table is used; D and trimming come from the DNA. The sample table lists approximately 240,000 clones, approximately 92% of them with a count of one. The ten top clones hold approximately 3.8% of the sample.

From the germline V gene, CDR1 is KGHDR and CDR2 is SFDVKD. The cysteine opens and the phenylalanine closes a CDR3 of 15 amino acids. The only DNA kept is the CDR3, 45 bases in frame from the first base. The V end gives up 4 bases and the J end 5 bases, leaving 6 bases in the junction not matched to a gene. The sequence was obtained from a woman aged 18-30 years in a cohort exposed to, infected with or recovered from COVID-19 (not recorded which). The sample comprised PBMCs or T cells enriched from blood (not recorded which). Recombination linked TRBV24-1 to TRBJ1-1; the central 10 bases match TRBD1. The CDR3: CATSEGQGGRTEAFF. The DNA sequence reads TGTGCCACCAGTGAAGGACAGGGGGGGAGGACTGAAGCTTTCTTT.